This TCR beta chain originates from a study of CD8+CD57+ T cells in acquired aplastic anemia. Study information: CD4+ and CD8+ cells, once sorted, gave DNA averaging around 3.4 ug. Study results and caveats: Between patients and controls, roughly 29 CD8+ CDR3 sequences were found in common.

All patients picked for sequencing had shown, by flow cytometry, an expansion of CD8+CD57+ cells. Each patient had severe acquired aplastic anemia. Investigators profiled TCR beta VDJ and CDR3 from genomic DNA template. TCRdb fed the reads into MiXCR, producing one record per CDR3 protein. Among 200,000 to 250,000 distinct CDR3 sequences listed, about half were seen once. Germline loops: CDR1 SGHTS, CDR2 YDEGEE. V trimming: 3 bases; J trimming: 1 base; junction bases outside the gene matches: 3. The CDR3 runs to 15 residues. Details on this clonotype: Its antigen remains unknown. A much more abundant neighbour one base away suggests this may be a read error.

What was sequenced was sorted CD4+, CD8+, or CD8+CD57+ T cells (not recorded which) from PBMCs. The receptor comes from a human donor with aplastic anemia. The chain is built from TRBV5-8 and TRBJ2-5; 10 bases agree with TRBD2. CDR3 sequence (DNA): TGTGCCAGCAGCTCCCGGACTAGCGGCCAAGAGACCCAGTACTTC. It codes for CASSSRTSGQETQYF.